The 32 T cell receptor beta chains presented below share a single source sample, sequenced in a study of blood T cells in healthy people across ages. Using a J-beta primer mix together with a sample-barcoded 5' primer, a second PCR was run for roughly 6 to 11 cycles. MiXCR, run by TCRdb on the 5' RACE reads, gives a single entry per CDR3 protein. Among some 640,000 distinct CDR3 sequences, 25% to 35% were seen once, and the ten largest hold approximately 14%. Sample: blood. Receptors were obtained from a woman of 80 years or more in good health.

Ten or more counts support this clonotype. V gene TRBV18 combines with J gene TRBJ2-3; D possibly corresponds to TRBD2 (5 bases). Germline CDR1 KGHSH, CDR2 LQKENI. Trimming removed 1 base from V and 2 bases from J, with 16 bases in between. The CDR3 contains 17 residues. The chain's CDR3 is CASSPLGVIPDTDTQYF. The CDR3 bases are TGTGCCAGCTCACCACTCGGGGTGATCCCCGACACAGATACGCAGTATTTT.

Comment on this clonotype: This sequence may be a read error, since a much larger clone differs from it by one base. The genes are TRBV27 and TRBJ2-1; D is ambiguous. CDR1 and CDR2 (germline): MNHEY, SMNVEV (reference sequence). This CDR3 contains 11 residues. This CDR3 reads CACSLLGEQFF. In DNA, the CDR3 is TGTGCCTGCAGTTTATTGGGCGAGCAGTTCTTC.

This clonotype was detected many times. The chain combines TRBV12-3 or TRBV12-4 with TRBJ2-1, with TRBD1 as a possible D gene (5 bases). V was pared by 6 bases and J by 2 bases, with 14 bases between. This CDR3 has 15 amino acids. The CDR3 loop is CASSPDTGPYNEQFF. DNA of the CDR3: TGTGCCAGCAGCCCTGACACAGGTCCCTACAATGAGCAGTTCTTC.

This clonotype was observed a single time. The chain links TRBV10-3 to TRBJ2-7; 8 bases map to TRBD2. CDR3 size: 13 residues. Germline V CDR1 and CDR2: ENHRY, SYGVKD. The junction had 1 base not matched to a gene; V was cut back by 3 bases and J by 3 bases. This chain's CDR3 is CAISETSGYEQYF. Here the CDR3 DNA reads TGTGCCATCAGTGAAACTAGCGGCTACGAGCAGTACTTC.

As regards this clonotype: Since a much larger clone is just one base distant, this may be a read error. The rearrangement links TRBV20-1 to TRBJ2-1, with TRBD2 matching 10 bases. Trimming took 5 bases from V and 7 from J; bases not matched to a gene: 5. Germline CDR1 is DFQATT and CDR2 is SNEGSKA (reference sequence). This CDR3 has 13 residues. The CDR3 DNA follows: TGCAGTGCTCTGGGACTAGCGAGGAATGAGCAGTTCTTC. Protein product: CSALGLARNEQFF.

Concerning this clonotype itself: A much larger clone lies a single base off, so this may be a read error. V gene TRBV5-1 combines with J gene TRBJ2-1; no firm D call. The closer fit of TRBJ2-7 to the DNA end suggests the J call may be wrong. CDR3 size: 14 residues. Germline V gene data show CDR1 as SGHRS and CDR2 as YFSETQ. CDR3 amino acids: CASSFKVSYNEQYF. DNA of the CDR3: TGCGCCAGCAGCTTCAAGGTCTCCTACAATGAGCAGTACTTC.

At least ten counts were recorded for this clonotype. V and J are TRBV4-1 and TRBJ2-7, with TRBD1 matching over 8 bases. This CDR3 comprises 13 residues. The trim removed 0 bases at V and 8 bases at J, leaving 3 bases unmatched. Per the germline V gene, CDR1 is MGHRA and CDR2 is YSYEKL. The CDR3 loop is CASSQDWTGKQYF. In DNA, the CDR3 is TGCGCCAGCAGCCAAGACTGGACAGGGAAGCAGTACTTC.

This clonotype was seen a few times. A much larger clone lies a single base off, so this may be a read error. The chain employs TRBV2 and TRBJ2-7; D is unclear. The CDR3 totals 12 residues. With 2 bases removed from V and 1 base from J, the gap between germline ends came to 3 bases. Germline CDR1 is SNHLY and CDR2 is FYNNEI. The CDR3 bases are TGTGCCAGCAGTGAACAGTCCTACGAGCAGTACTTC. It encodes CASSEQSYEQYF.

With regard to this clonotype: This sequence may be a read error, since a much larger clone differs from it by one base. The conserved phenylalanine or tryptophan normally closing the CDR3 is absent here, so this likely arose from a read error. The chain combines TRBV24-1 with TRBJ2-6, with D unresolved. Trimming removed 3 bases from V and 4 bases from J, with 9 bases in between. The CDR3 is 15 amino acids. Germline V gene lookup returns CDR1 KGHDR and CDR2 SFDVKD. DNA for the CDR3: TGTGCCACCAGTGATAAGATAGGAGGGGCCAACGTCCTGACTTCC. This sequence encodes CATSDKIGGANVLTS.

In its sample, this clonotype was seen many times. The chain uses TRBV19 and TRBJ2-3; 7 positions match TRBD1. This CDR3 has 15 residues. CDR1 and CDR2 from the germline V gene are LNHDA and SQIVND (reference sequence). V was clipped by 3 bases and J by 2 bases; unmatched bases: 5. The CDR3 nucleotides read TGTGCCAGTAGTATCCGGACAGGAAACACAGATACGCAGTATTTT. Amino acid sequence: CASSIRTGNTDTQYF.

This clonotype was recorded at least ten times. This sequence joins TRBV4-3 and TRBJ2-2; D gene uncertain. Trimming removed 0 bases at V and 1 base at J, with 9 bases between. CDR1 and CDR2 from the germline V gene are LGHNA and YSLEER. The CDR3 is 16 residues long. CDR3 nucleotides: TGCGCCAGCAGCCAAGATGCCGGTTTGAACACCGGGGAGCTGTTTTTT. Its translation is CASSQDAGLNTGELFF.

The table lists this clonotype with many counts. The chain couples TRBV5-4 to TRBJ1-5, with 8 bases matching TRBD1. CDR3 length: 15 residues. With V trimmed by 0 bases and J by 5 bases, 4 bases remained unmatched. Germline V CDR1 and CDR2: SGHNT, YYREEE (reference sequence). The CDR3 here is CASSLGQGADQPQHF. CDR3 in DNA: TGTGCCAGCAGCTTGGGCCAGGGGGCAGATCAGCCCCAGCATTTT.

By share, this clonotype ranks as medium-sized. V is TRBV6-5 and J is TRBJ2-1; TRBD1 might be the D (5 bases). Germline loops: CDR1 MNHEY, CDR2 SVGAGI. V was shortened by 5 bases and J by 10 bases, with 12 bases between the two germline ends. The CDR3 contains 12 residues. This chain's CDR3 is CASSPTGKEQFF. Written as DNA, the CDR3 is TGTGCCAGCAGTCCCACAGGCAAAGAGCAGTTCTTC.

In its sample, this clonotype was seen many times. V gene TRBV9 combines with J gene TRBJ2-7; D gene uncertain. Trimming took 0 bases from V and 4 from J, leaving 11 bases between them. Germline V gene data show CDR1 as SGDLS and CDR2 as YYNGEE. This CDR3 region has 14 residues. DNA of the CDR3: TGTGCCAGCAGCGTAGTGGCAGACTCTTACGAGCAGTACTTC. Amino acids: CASSVVADSYEQYF.

This clonotype has a handful of counts. One end of the junction fails to match germline, which may point to a read error. V gene TRBV12-3 or TRBV12-4 combines with J gene TRBJ2-2; 9 bases map to TRBD1. There are 18 residues in the CDR3. The CDR3 DNA follows: TGTGCCAGTAGTTTGGGGAACAGGGGGCTTGTGAACACCGGGGAGCTGTTTTTT. This gives the protein CASSLGNRGLVNTGELFF.

This clonotype appeared many times. The rearrangement links TRBV3-1 to TRBJ2-3; D gene uncertain. CDR1 is LGHDT and CDR2 is YNNKEL in the germline V gene (reference sequence). The CDR3 spans 15 residues. Trimming removed 3 bases from V and 0 bases from J, with 10 bases in between. The CDR3 region has the DNA TGTGCCAGCAGCCAGGGGTCAGAGAGCACAGATACGCAGTATTTT. This codes for CASSQGSESTDTQYF.

The CDR3 region is CAWRFPGGAGEKLFF. CDR3 nucleotides: TGTGCCTGGAGGTTCCCAGGGGGCGCGGGTGAAAAACTGTTTTTT. J is TRBJ1-4 and V is TRBV30; 8 bases are shared with TRBD1. Germline V gene lookup returns CDR1 GTSNPN and CDR2 SVGIG (reference sequence). The CDR3 is 15 amino acids. Trimming at V came to 3 bases and at J to 7 bases, leaving 10 bases not matched to a gene.

This chain connects TRBV14 to TRBJ2-2; no clear D gene. Germline V gene data show CDR1 as SGHDN and CDR2 as FVKESK. Trimming stripped 4 bases from V and 7 bases from J, with 16 bases between. The CDR3 totals 15 residues. The CDR3 nucleotides read TGTGCCAGCAGCCCGAGAAGAGGAATAAGCGGGGAGCTGTTTTTT. Protein: CASSPRRGISGELFF.

This clonotype was seen a few times. A much larger clone differs from this one at a single base, so this may be a read error. The V call is TRBV12-3 or TRBV12-4, the J call TRBJ2-5, with 8 bases matching TRBD1. J was trimmed by 11 bases and V by 3 bases; bases with no gene match: 11. The CDR3 loop spans 14 amino acids. In DNA, the CDR3 is TGTGCCAGCAGTTTCCGACAGGGGCAAGGTGAGCAGTACTTC. This encodes CASSFRQGQGEQYF.

The chain uses TRBV7-3 and TRBJ2-1; 7 bases align to TRBD2. The length of the CDR3 is 16 residues. V lost 5 bases to trimming and J lost 6 bases; unmatched junction nucleotides: 13. Per the germline V gene, CDR1 is SGHTA and CDR2 is FQGTGA. CDR3 in DNA: TGTGCCAGCAGCCCCCAAGGGGTGGGAGGGCGCAATGAGCAGTTCTTC. Translating it yields CASSPQGVGGRNEQFF.

This clonotype was picked up many times. CDR3 loop: CASRTPGPSLGYTF. In nucleotides, the CDR3 is TGTGCCAGCAGAACTCCGGGACCTTCTTTAGGCTACACCTTC. The gene calls are TRBV28 and TRBJ1-2, with D possibly being TRBD1 (5 bases). Germline CDR1 reads MDHEN; CDR2 reads SYDVKM. With 6 bases removed from V and 8 bases from J, the gap between germline ends came to 19 bases. The CDR3 runs 14 residues.

A few counts support this clonotype. The CDR3 reads CASTIDTEAFF. The DNA of the CDR3 is TGTGCCAGCACCATTGATACTGAAGCTTTCTTT. The chain employs TRBV12-3 or TRBV12-4 and TRBJ1-1, with unresolved D. The V gene lost 7 bases and the J gene lost 5 bases, with 8 bases spanning the gap. CDR3 length equals 11 residues.

This clonotype was found many times. The chain couples TRBV7-2 to TRBJ2-3; 9 nucleotides match TRBD2. Germline V lookup: CDR1 SGHTA, CDR2 FQGNSA. J lost 0 bases, V lost 1 base, and 2 bases had no gene match. This CDR3 spans 16 amino acids. The CDR3 sequence is CASSLVGTSSTDTQYF. Here the CDR3 DNA reads TGTGCCAGCAGCTTAGTTGGGACTAGCAGCACAGATACGCAGTATTTT.

This clonotype occurred a few times. The V gene is TRBV5-5, the J gene TRBJ1-1; the D gene is possibly TRBD1 (5 bases). V was clipped by 0 bases and J by 13 bases, with 16 bases between them. The CDR3 covers 13 residues. CDR1 is SGHKS and CDR2 is YYEKEE in the germline V gene (reference sequence). CDR3 in DNA: TGTGCCAGCAGCTTGGGTTGGCCAGGGTTGGATTTCTTT. This sequence encodes CASSLGWPGLDFF.

This clonotype appeared a few times. Given a much more abundant clone one base away, this may be a read error. CDR3 nucleotide sequence: TGTGCCAGCAGTGAACGGACAGGGTGTATTGGCTACACCTTC. Protein product: CASSERTGCIGYTF. The rearrangement joins TRBV2 to TRBJ1-2; 8 nucleotides line up with TRBD1. The CDR3 has 14 residues. Germline V gene sequence: CDR1 SNHLY, CDR2 FYNNEI. V gave up 2 bases and J gave up 7 bases; unmatched junction bases: 6.

Only a few counts were recorded for this clonotype. The chain is built from TRBV30 and TRBJ1-5; D not certain. Trimming removed 1 base from V and 4 bases from J, with 8 bases in between. This CDR3 region has 13 residues. CDR1 and CDR2 (germline): GTSNPN, SVGIG (reference sequence). CDR3 residues: CAWSAAKNQPQHF. CDR3 coding DNA: TGTGCCTGGAGTGCAGCCAAGAATCAGCCCCAGCATTTT. Supplemented by reference TRBV30 and TRBJ1-5, the full variable domain reads SQTIHQWPATLVQPVGSPLSLECTVEGTSNPNLYWYRQAAGRGLQLLFYSVGIGQISSEVPQNLSASRPQDRQFILSSKKLLLSDSGFYLCAWSAAKNQPQHFGDGTRLSIL.

On this clonotype itself: This may come from a read error, since a much larger clone is one base off. The chain employs TRBV4-1 and TRBJ2-7, with D hard to call. The J call may be faulty, since TRBJ2-5 better matches the DNA end. Germline CDR1 is MGHRA and CDR2 is YSYEKL. This CDR3 is built from 13 residues. The CDR3 sequence is CAGSLPYGETQYF. The CDR3, as DNA: TGCGCCGGCAGCCTCCCTTATGGGGAGACCCAGTACTTC.

This clonotype was found many times. The chain has TRBV12-3 or TRBV12-4 and TRBJ2-7; D gene ambiguous. Between the trimmed V and J ends, which lost 5 bases and 2 bases, there was a span of 13 bases. The CDR3 covers 14 residues. CDR3 residues: CASSIGLGTYEQYF. The CDR3 DNA is TGTGCCAGCAGTATTGGATTAGGGACCTACGAGCAGTACTTC.

There are many counts of this clonotype. The rearrangement links TRBV14 to TRBJ2-5; D not resolved. V was pared by 7 bases and J by 4 bases, with 13 bases between. The V gene's germline CDR1 is SGHDN and CDR2 FVKESK. This CDR3 spans 13 amino acids. The CDR3 sequence: CASTPELGETQYF. The CDR3 region has the DNA TGTGCCAGCACCCCGGAGCTGGGAGAGACCCAGTACTTC.

With regard to this clonotype: The junction shows a germline mismatch at one end, possibly a read error. The CDR3 sequence: CGVTSGGLQETQYF. The CDR3 nucleotides read TGCGGCGTGACTAGCGGGGGTCTCCAAGAGACCCAGTACTTC. The chain uses TRBV29-1 and TRBJ2-5; TRBD2 matches at 12 bases. The germline CDR1 and CDR2 sequences are SQVTM and ANQGSEA. The CDR3 length is 14 residues.

Concerning this clonotype: A read error may be the cause here, since a much bigger clone is one base away. This sequence joins TRBV5-1 and TRBJ1-4; possible D gene TRBD1, 5 bases. The CDR3 is 15 residues long. Germline CDR1 is SGHRS and CDR2 is YFSETQ. CDR3 protein: CASSPVAGTNEKRFF. The CDR3 region has the DNA TGCGCCAGCAGCCCCGTGGCAGGGACGAATGAAAAACGGTTTTTT. The variable domain in full, completed from reference TRBV5-1 and TRBJ1-4, reads KAGVTQTPRYLIKTRGQQVTLSCSPISGHRSVSWYQQTPGQGLQFLFEYFSETQRNKGNFPGRFSGRQFSNSRSEMNVSTLELGDSALYLCASSPVAGTNEKRFFGSGTQLSVL.

This clonotype has a handful of counts. V gene TRBV6-5 combines with J gene TRBJ1-6; 9 bases map to TRBD1. Germline V gene lookup returns CDR1 MNHEY and CDR2 SVGAGI. This CDR3 has 19 residues. V gave up 0 bases and J gave up 0 bases; unmatched junction bases: 6. The CDR3 coding sequence is TGTGCCAGCAGTTACTCGAGGACAGGGGCCAGCTCCTATAATTCACCCCTCCACTTT. This encodes CASSYSRTGASSYNSPLHF.